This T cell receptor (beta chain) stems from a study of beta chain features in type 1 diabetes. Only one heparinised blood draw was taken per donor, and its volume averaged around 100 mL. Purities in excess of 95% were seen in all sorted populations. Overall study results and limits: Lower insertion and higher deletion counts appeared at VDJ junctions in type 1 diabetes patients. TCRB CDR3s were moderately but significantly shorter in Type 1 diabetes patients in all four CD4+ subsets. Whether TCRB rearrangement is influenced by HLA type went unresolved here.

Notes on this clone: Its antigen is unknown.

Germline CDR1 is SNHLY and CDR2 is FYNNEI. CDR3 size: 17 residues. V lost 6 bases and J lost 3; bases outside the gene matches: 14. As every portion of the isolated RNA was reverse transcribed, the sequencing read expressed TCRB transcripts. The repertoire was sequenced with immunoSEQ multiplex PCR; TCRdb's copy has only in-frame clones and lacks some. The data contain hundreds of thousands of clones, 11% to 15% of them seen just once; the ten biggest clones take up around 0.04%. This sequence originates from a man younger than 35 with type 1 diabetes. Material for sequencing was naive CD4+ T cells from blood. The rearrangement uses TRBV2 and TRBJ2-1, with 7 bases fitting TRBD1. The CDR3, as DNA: TGTGCCAGCAGACTGCTCACCGGGACAGCGAACTACAATGAGCAGTTCTTC. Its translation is CASRLLTGTANYNEQFF.